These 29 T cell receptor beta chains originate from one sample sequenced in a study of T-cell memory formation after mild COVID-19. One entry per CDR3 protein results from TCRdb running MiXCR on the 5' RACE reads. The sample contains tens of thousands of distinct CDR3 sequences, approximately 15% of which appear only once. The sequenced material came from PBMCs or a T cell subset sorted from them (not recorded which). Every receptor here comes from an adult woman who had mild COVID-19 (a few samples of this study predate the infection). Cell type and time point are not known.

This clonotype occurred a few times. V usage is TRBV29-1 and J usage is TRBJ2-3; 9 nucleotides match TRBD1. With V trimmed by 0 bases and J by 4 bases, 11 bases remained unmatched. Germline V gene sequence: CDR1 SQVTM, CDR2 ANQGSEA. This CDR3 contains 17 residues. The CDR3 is CSVEDQGGDREADTQYF. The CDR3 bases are TGCAGCGTTGAAGATCAGGGTGGGGACAGGGAAGCAGATACGCAGTATTTT.

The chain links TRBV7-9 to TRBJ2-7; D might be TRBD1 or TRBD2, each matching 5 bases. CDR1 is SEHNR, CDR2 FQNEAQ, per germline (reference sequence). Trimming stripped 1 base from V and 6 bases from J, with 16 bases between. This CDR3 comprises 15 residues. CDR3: CASSLVGEGTGEQYF. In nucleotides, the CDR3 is TGTGCCAGCAGCTTAGTTGGCGAAGGGACGGGCGAGCAGTACTTC.

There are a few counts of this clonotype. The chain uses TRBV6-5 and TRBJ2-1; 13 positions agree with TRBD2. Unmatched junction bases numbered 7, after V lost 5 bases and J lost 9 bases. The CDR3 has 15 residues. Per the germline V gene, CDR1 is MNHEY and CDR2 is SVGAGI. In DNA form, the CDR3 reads TGTGCCAGCAGTCACGGACTAGCGGGAGCCGGTGAGCAGTTCTTC. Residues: CASSHGLAGAGEQFF.

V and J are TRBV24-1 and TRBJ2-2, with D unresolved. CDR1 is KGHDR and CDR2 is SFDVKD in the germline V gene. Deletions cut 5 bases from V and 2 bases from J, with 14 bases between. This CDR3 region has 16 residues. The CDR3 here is CATSGPGSHNTGELFF. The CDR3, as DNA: TGTGCCACCAGTGGCCCGGGCAGCCACAACACCGGGGAGCTGTTTTTT.

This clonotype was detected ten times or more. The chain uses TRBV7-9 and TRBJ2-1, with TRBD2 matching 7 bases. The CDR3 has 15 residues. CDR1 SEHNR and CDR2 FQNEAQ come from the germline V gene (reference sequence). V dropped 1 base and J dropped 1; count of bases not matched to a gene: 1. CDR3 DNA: TGTGCCAGCAGCTTAGTCGGGGGGTCCTACAATGAGCAGTTCTTC. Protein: CASSLVGGSYNEQFF.

CDR3 loop: CASSAEDGMNTEAFF. As DNA, the CDR3 is TGTGCCAGCAGCGCCGAGGATGGGATGAACACTGAAGCTTTCTTT. The genes are TRBV9 and TRBJ1-1; D gene ambiguous. The CDR3 runs to 15 residues. Trimming left V 3 bases short and J 0 bases short, with 12 bases between. Germline CDR1 is SGDLS and CDR2 is YYNGEE.

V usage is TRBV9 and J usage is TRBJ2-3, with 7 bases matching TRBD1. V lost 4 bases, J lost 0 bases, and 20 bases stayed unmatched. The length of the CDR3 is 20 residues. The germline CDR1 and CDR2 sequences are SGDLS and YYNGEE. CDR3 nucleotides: TGTGCCAGCAGCCCCTTTTGGGGTCTAGAGGGGGCCACTAGCACAGATACGCAGTATTTT. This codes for CASSPFWGLEGATSTDTQYF.

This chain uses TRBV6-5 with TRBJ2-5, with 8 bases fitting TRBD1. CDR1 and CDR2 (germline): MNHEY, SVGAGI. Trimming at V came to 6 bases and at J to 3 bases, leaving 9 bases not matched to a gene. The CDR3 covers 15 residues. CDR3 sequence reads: CASRSGQEEEETQYF. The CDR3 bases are TGTGCCAGCAGGTCGGGACAGGAAGAGGAAGAGACCCAGTACTTC.

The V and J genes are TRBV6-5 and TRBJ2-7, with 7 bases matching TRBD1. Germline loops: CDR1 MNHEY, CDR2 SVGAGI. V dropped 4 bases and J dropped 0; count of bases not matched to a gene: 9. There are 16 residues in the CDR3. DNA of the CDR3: TGTGCCAGCAGTTCATTACAGGGGTTAAGCTCCTACGAGCAGTACTTC. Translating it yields CASSSLQGLSSYEQYF.

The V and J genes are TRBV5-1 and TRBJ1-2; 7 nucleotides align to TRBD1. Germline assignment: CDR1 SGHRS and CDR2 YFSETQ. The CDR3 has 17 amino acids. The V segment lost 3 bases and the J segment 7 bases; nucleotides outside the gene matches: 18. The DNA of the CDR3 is TGCGCCAGCAGCTCCCCGGGACAGCGGTTAGTTCGGGGTGGCTACACCTTC. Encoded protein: CASSSPGQRLVRGGYTF.

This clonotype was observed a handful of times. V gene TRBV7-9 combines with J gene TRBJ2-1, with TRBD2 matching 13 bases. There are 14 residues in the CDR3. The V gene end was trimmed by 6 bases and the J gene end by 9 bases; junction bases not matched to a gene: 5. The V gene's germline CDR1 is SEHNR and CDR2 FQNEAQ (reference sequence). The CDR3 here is CASRTSGRAGEQFF. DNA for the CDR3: TGTGCCAGCAGAACTAGCGGGAGGGCCGGTGAGCAGTTCTTC.

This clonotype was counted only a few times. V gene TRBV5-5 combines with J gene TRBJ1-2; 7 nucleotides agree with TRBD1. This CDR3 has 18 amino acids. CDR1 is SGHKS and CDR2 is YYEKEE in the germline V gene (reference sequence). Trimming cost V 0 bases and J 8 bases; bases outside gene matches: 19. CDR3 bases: TGTGCCAGCAGCTTGGAGGGGGCAGTCATATCGCCCCAGGGCGGCTACACCTTC. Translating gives CASSLEGAVISPQGGYTF. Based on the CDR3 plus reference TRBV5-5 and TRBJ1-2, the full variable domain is DAGVTQSPTHLIKTRGQQVTLRCSPISGHKSVSWYQQVLGQGPQFIFQYYEKEERGRGNFPDRFSARQFPNYSSELNVNALLLGDSALYLCASSLEGAVISPQGGYTFGSGTRLTVV.

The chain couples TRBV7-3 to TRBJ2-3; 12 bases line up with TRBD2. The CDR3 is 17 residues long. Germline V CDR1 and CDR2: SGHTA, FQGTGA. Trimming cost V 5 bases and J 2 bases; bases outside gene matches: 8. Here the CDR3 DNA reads TGTGCCAGCAGCCGAGGGACTAGCGGGTTAAACACAGATACGCAGTATTTT. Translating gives CASSRGTSGLNTDTQYF.

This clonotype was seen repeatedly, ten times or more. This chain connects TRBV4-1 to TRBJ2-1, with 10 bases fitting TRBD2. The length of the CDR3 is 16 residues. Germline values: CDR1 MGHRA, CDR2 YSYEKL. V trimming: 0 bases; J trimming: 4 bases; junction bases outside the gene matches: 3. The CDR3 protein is CASSQDMTSGYNEQFF. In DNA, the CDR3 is TGCGCCAGCAGCCAAGACATGACTAGCGGGTACAATGAGCAGTTCTTC.

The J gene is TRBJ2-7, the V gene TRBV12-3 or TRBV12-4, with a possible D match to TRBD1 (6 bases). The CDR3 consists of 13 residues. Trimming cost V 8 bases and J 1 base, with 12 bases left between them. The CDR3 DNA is TGTGCCAGCCGCGGACAGTATTCCTACGAGCAGTACTTC. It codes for CASRGQYSYEQYF.

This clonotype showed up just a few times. CDR3 in amino acids: CASGHTGELFF. The CDR3 DNA reads as TGTGCCAGCGGACACACCGGGGAGCTGTTTTTT. V gene TRBV9 combines with J gene TRBJ2-2; D is undetermined. The germline gives CDR1 SGDLS, CDR2 YYNGEE. This CDR3 is 11 amino acids long. The V and J ends lost 7 bases and 3 bases respectively, with 4 bases between them.

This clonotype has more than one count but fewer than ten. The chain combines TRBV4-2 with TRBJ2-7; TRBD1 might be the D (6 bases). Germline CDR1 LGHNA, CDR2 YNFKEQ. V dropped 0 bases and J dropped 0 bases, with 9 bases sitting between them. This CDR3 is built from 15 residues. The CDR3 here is CASSQEGQASYEQYF. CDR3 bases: TGTGCCAGCAGCCAAGAGGGACAAGCCTCCTACGAGCAGTACTTC.

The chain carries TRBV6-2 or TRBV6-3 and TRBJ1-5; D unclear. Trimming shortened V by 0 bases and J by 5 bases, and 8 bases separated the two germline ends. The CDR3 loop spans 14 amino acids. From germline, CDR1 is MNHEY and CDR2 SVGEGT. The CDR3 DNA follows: TGTGCCAGCAGTTACTCGTGGTTGGATCAGCCCCAGCATTTT. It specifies CASSYSWLDQPQHF.

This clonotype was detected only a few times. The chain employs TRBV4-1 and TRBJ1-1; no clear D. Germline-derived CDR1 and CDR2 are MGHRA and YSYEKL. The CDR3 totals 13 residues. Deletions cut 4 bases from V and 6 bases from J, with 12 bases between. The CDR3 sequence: CASSPREVAEAFF. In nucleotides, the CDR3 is TGCGCCAGCAGCCCTAGGGAGGTGGCTGAAGCTTTCTTT.

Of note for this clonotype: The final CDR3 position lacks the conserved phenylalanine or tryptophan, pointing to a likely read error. For the CDR3, the DNA is TGCAGTGCTAGCCCGACAGGGGGCTCCTACAATGAGCAGTTCTTA. As protein: CSASPTGGSYNEQFL. V and J are TRBV20-1 and TRBJ2-1, with TRBD1 identical over 9 bases. V dropped 3 bases and J dropped 0; count of bases not matched to a gene: 3. CDR3 length equals 15 residues. Germline loops: CDR1 DFQATT, CDR2 SNEGSKA (reference sequence).

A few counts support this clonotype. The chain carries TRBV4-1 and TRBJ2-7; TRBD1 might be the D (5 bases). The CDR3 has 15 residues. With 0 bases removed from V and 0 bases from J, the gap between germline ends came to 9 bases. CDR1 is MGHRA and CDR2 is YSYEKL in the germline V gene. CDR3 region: CASSQEPTGSYEQYF. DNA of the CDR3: TGCGCCAGCAGCCAAGAACCCACAGGCTCCTACGAGCAGTACTTC.

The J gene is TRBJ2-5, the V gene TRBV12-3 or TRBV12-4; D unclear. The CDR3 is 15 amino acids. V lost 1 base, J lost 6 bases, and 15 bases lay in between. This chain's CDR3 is CASSLGFAPEKTQYF. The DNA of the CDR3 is TGTGCCAGCAGTTTAGGGTTTGCGCCAGAGAAGACCCAGTACTTC.

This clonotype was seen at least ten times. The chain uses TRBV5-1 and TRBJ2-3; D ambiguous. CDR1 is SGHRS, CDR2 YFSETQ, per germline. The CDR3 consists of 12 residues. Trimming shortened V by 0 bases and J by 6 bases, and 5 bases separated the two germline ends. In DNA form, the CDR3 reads TGCGCCAGCAGCTTGGCCGTGGATACGCAGTATTTT. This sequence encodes CASSLAVDTQYF.

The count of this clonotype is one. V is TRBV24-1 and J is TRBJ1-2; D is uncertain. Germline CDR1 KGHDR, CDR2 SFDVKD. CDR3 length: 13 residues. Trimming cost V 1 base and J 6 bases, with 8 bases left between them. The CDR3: CATSDLAEDGYTF. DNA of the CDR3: TGTGCCACCAGTGATTTAGCCGAAGATGGCTACACCTTC.

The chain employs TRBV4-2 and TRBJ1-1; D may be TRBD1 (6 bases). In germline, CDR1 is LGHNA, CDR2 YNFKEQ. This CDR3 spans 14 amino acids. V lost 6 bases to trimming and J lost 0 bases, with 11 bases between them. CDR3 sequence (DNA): TGTGCCAGCAGGAACAGGGAATTGAACACTGAAGCTTTCTTT. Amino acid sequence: CASRNRELNTEAFF.

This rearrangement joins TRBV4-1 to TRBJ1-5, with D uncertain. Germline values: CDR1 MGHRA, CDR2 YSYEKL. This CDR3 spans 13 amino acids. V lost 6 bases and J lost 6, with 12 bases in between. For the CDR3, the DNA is TGCGCCAGCAGTTGGCGGGTGGCTCAGCCCCAGCATTTT. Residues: CASSWRVAQPQHF.

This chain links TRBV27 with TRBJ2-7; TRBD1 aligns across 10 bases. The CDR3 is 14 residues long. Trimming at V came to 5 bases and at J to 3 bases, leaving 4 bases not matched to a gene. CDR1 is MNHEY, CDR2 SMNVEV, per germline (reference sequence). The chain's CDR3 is CASSLGQGDYEQYF. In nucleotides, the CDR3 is TGTGCCAGCAGTCTCGGACAGGGGGACTACGAGCAGTACTTC.

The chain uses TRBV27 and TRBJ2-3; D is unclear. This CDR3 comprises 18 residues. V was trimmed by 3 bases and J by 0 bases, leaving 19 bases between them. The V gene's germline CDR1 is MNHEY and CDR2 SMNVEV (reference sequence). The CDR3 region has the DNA TGTGCCAGCAGTTTCGGGTCTCTCCCGTCAGCTAGCACAGATACGCAGTATTTT. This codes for CASSFGSLPSASTDTQYF.

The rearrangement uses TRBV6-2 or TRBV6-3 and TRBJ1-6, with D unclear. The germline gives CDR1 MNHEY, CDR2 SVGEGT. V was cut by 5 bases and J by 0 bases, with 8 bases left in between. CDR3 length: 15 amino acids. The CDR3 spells CASSRDGSYNSPLHF. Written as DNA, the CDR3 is TGTGCCAGCAGTCGGGATGGCTCCTATAATTCACCCCTCCACTTT.